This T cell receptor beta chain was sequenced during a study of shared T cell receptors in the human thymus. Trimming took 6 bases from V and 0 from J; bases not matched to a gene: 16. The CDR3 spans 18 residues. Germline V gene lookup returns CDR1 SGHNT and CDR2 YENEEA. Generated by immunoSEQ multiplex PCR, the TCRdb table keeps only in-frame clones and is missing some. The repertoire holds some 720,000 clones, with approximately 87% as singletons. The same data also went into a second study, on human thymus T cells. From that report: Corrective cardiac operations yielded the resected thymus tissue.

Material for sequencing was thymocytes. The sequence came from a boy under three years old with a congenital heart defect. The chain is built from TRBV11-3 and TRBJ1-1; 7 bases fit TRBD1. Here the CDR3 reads CASSRLLSGTAMNTEAFF. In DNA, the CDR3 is TGTGCCAGCAGTCGTCTCCTTTCGGGGACAGCTATGAACACTGAAGCTTTCTTT.